This passage covers 14 T cell receptor beta chains from one sample sequenced in a study of cytomegalovirus exposure and HLA in healthy donors. The PCR ran on 60 Vbeta and 13 Jbeta primers. TCRdb's table, derived via immunoSEQ multiplex PCR, lists solely in-frame clones and lacks some. The data show 150,000 to 200,000 clones, with 82% seen just once and approximately 1.4% held by the top ten. Specimen: PBMCs. The receptors stem from a girl aged 5-17 years in good health and CMV-seropositive.

V is TRBV2 and J is TRBJ2-5, with TRBD1 matching over 9 bases. This CDR3 spans 14 amino acids. The germline gives CDR1 SNHLY, CDR2 FYNNEI. Trimming cost V 8 bases and J 4 bases; bases outside gene matches: 8. The CDR3 protein is CASASTGGGETQYF. The CDR3 nucleotides are TGTGCCAGCGCGTCCACAGGGGGCGGAGAGACCCAGTACTTC.

This chain links TRBV27 with TRBJ2-1; 11 nucleotides align to TRBD1. V shed 5 bases and J 7 bases; nucleotides not matched to a gene: 13. The CDR3 totals 17 residues. Germline loops: CDR1 MNHEY, CDR2 SMNVEV (reference sequence). In DNA form, the CDR3 reads TGTGCCAGCAGTCCTCGGACAGGGGGCGCATGGGGGAATGAGCAGTTCTTC. It encodes CASSPRTGGAWGNEQFF.

The chain joins TRBV10-3 to TRBJ2-3, with D maybe TRBD1 (5 bases). The germline V gene encodes CDR1 ENHRY and CDR2 SYGVKD. This CDR3 has 14 residues. Trimming removed 6 bases at V and 1 base at J, with 11 bases between. CDR3 nucleotides: TGTGCCATCAGCGACGTGGGGCGCACAGATACGCAGTATTTT. Protein sequence: CAISDVGRTDTQYF.

This clone is a singleton in its sample. The chain combines TRBV9 with TRBJ2-7, with 9 bases matching TRBD2. CDR3 length equals 14 residues. V shed 0 bases, J shed 4 bases, and the junction held 2 bases outside the gene matches. Germline V gene sequence: CDR1 SGDLS, CDR2 YYNGEE. The CDR3 nucleotides read TGTGCCAGCAGCGTAGCAGCGGGGGGATACGAGCAGTACTTC. This codes for CASSVAAGGYEQYF.

The rearrangement links TRBV7-3 to TRBJ2-5; a possible D gene is TRBD2 (5 bases). V gave up 5 bases and J gave up 1 base, with 14 bases separating them. The CDR3 is 15 amino acids. In germline, CDR1 is SGHTA, CDR2 FQGTGA. The CDR3 protein is CASSQGGNPQETQYF. The CDR3 DNA is TGTGCCAGCAGCCAAGGAGGAAACCCCCAAGAGACCCAGTACTTC.

The rearrangement links TRBV19 to TRBJ2-7; tentatively, D is TRBD1 (6 bases). Deletions cut 3 bases from V and 5 bases from J, with 14 bases between. Germline lookup yields CDR1 LNHDA and CDR2 SQIVND (reference sequence). The CDR3 runs to 14 residues. CDR3 in amino acids: CASSILQGRNEQYF. CDR3 nucleotides: TGTGCCAGTAGTATCCTGCAGGGGCGGAACGAGCAGTACTTC.

This clone was observed a handful of times. The V gene is TRBV18, the J gene TRBJ2-4, with D possibly TRBD2 on 5 matching bases. Germline lookup yields CDR1 KGHSH and CDR2 LQKENI. The CDR3 has 14 residues. V was clipped by 2 bases and J by 9 bases, with 14 bases between them. CDR3 nucleotides: TGTGCCAGCTCACCAGATTCGGGGTCAGGCATTCAGTACTTC. Its translation is CASSPDSGSGIQYF.

This clone was recorded once. J is TRBJ2-5 and V is TRBV7-9, with 8 positions matching TRBD2. J was trimmed by 0 bases and V by 4 bases; bases with no gene match: 4. The CDR3 is 15 amino acids. In germline, CDR1 is SEHNR, CDR2 FQNEAQ (reference sequence). The CDR3 sequence is CASSWGRGDQETQYF. The CDR3 DNA reads as TGTGCCAGCAGCTGGGGGCGGGGGGACCAAGAGACCCAGTACTTC.

This sequence joins TRBV6-5 and TRBJ2-3; the match to TRBD1 covers 7 bases. Germline V gives CDR1 MNHEY, CDR2 SVGAGI. The CDR3 is made up of 15 amino acids. Trimming removed 6 bases from V and 3 bases from J; junction bases left unmatched: 9. The CDR3 nucleotides read TGTGCCAGCAGCCACCGGGACAGAGGGACAGATACGCAGTATTTT. The encoded protein is CASSHRDRGTDTQYF.

The rearrangement uses TRBV27 and TRBJ1-1; D gene unclear. Germline CDR1 MNHEY, CDR2 SMNVEV (reference sequence). This CDR3 has 14 residues. Trimming took off 2 bases at V and 6 bases at J, with 13 bases between the two ends. The CDR3 region is CASSLRFGVAEAFF. The CDR3 DNA is TGTGCCAGCAGTTTACGGTTCGGGGTCGCTGAAGCTTTCTTT.

The gene calls are TRBV29-1 and TRBJ2-5; D is undetermined. The germline CDR1 and CDR2 sequences are SQVTM and ANQGSEA. The V end was cut by 2 bases, the J end by 2 bases, with 6 bases between. The CDR3 loop spans 12 amino acids. In DNA form, the CDR3 reads TGCAGCGTTGAACCCCCACAAGAGACCCAGTACTTC. It yields the protein CSVEPPQETQYF.

The chain combines TRBV11-2 with TRBJ2-7; D is perhaps TRBD2 (5 bases). The CDR3 totals 13 residues. V was clipped by 6 bases and J by 0 bases, with 9 bases between them. From germline, CDR1 is SGHAT and CDR2 FQNNGV. CDR3 loop: CASRAAGSYEQYF. The CDR3 region has the DNA TGTGCCAGCAGAGCGGCAGGCTCCTACGAGCAGTACTTC.

J is TRBJ2-1 and V is TRBV9, with TRBD2 identical over 10 bases. Germline V gene data show CDR1 as SGDLS and CDR2 as YYNGEE. Losses at the gene ends were 3 bases for V and 6 bases for J; bases not matched to a gene: 9. The CDR3 runs to 16 residues. The CDR3 DNA reads TGTGCCAGCAGCGCAGCAAGCGGGAGGGCCGTCAATGAGCAGTTCTTC. It is translated as CASSAASGRAVNEQFF.

In DNA, the CDR3 is TGTGCCAGCAGCCCCCAGGGGAATGCAGATACGCAGTATTTT. It encodes CASSPQGNADTQYF. This chain links TRBV7-2 with TRBJ2-3, with a weak D call TRBD1 (6 bases). The CDR3 covers 14 residues. Germline V CDR1 and CDR2: SGHTA, FQGNSA. Trimming stripped 5 bases from V and 4 bases from J, with 13 bases between.